This T cell receptor beta chain was recorded in a study of T cells in Graves' hyperthyroidism and ophthalmopathy. Regions amplified from RNA transcripts were the TCR beta CDR3 regions. With the HTBI primer set, the TCR CDR3 went through a first round of RT-PCR. In TCRdb, the multiplex PCR reads were re-called with MiXCR into one record per CDR3 protein. The repertoire holds 500,000 to 600,000 distinct CDR3 sequences, with under 60% as singletons. The CDR3 loop spans 15 amino acids. The V gene's germline CDR1 is KGHDR and CDR2 SFDVKD. V gave up 4 bases and J gave up 3 bases, with 13 bases separating them. General study points: Patients with ophthalmopathy were separated from those with stable hyperthyroidism by a 13 V-J model. Blood also showed most of the thyroid clonotypes that were expanded above 0.001.

Remarks on this clonotype: Its cognate antigen is unknown.

Patients were excluded because of uncontrolled infection, other autoimmune disease, pregnancy or lactation. Used for diagnoses were clinical symptoms, serum thyroxine and TRAb, thyroid ultrasound and orbital computed tomography. This chain uses TRBV24-1 with TRBJ2-3; no clear D. The receptor was derived from an adult woman with Graves' disease, either hyperthyroidism or ophthalmopathy (not recorded which). The sample consisted of peripheral blood or thyroid tissue (not recorded which). In DNA form, the CDR3 reads TGTGCCACCAGTGACCCCCTGTGGGGAACAGATACGCAGTATTTT. Translating it yields CATSDPLWGTDTQYF.